This T cell receptor beta chain was captured by sequencing in a study of blood T cell repertoires in COVID-19. Study background: Samples of COVID-19 (acute and convalescent) were obtained from the United States, Italy and Spain. Nucleic acid was either cDNA or gDNA, and it came from T cells, B-cell-depleted T cells, or PBMCs.

V lost 2 bases and J 11 bases, leaving 13 bases between the germline ends. The germline CDR1 and CDR2 sequences are MNHEY and SVGAGI. The CDR3 length is 13 residues. In the source study's methods: It was from reference gene primer amplification that nucleated cell counts were estimated. Data came from immunoSEQ multiplex PCR; TCRdb stores just in-frame clones and leaves some out. Clonal size and the V and J genes are those of that table, whereas D and trimming came from the DNA. The sample yields roughly 250,000 clones, approximately 85% seen once. This clonotype was sampled from a woman aged 60 to 75 with active or convalescent COVID-19. The chain has TRBV6-5 and TRBJ1-5; D remains ambiguous. Sequenced sample: peripheral blood. The DNA of the CDR3 is TGTGCCAGCAGTTACGCATTCAGCGAAACCCAGCATTTT. It codes for CASSYAFSETQHF.